This entry is about one T cell receptor (beta chain). This clone's antigen is unknown. Per-base qualities were not stored, and no clone one base away is much larger. The data were obtained in a study of cytomegalovirus exposure and HLA in healthy donors (dated by TCRdb to about 2017). Background for the entire study: According to an earlier analysis of a few hundred of the donors, some 180 million T cells yielded 117 million unique TCR beta sequences and 276 Gb of sequence data. The number of donors typed differed by locus, with about 629-630 for A, B, C, DRB1 and DQB1, 522 for DQA1, 606 for DPA1, and 400 to 490 for DPB1. A later genetic analysis used genome-wide SNP genotypes for about 65% of the roughly 670 donors, treating that subset as a discovery cohort. All discovery cohort repertoires had been generated using a single sequencing platform. Donor age, sex, ethnicity and CMV serostatus were compiled together with the repertoire data. The study aimed to test whether cataloging public T cell receptors could reveal signatures of past pathogen exposure. Roughly 5 DR-DQ haplotypes were treated as single units for association and clustering because of strong linkage in the cohort. Besides the first cohort of more than 650 subjects, a separate validation cohort made up of 120 different subjects was used. The genetic ancestry cluster associated with self-reported Caucasian donors included approximately 85% of the 350 to 500 genotyped donors. Among 398 genotyped donors of the cohort, an average of roughly 240,000 unique TCR beta nucleotide sequences were sequenced per donor, 15% to 20% of them non-productive. An early release covering 550 to 650 HLA-typed donors comprised about 300 gigabases of sequencing data and tens of millions of unique TCR sequences. High-throughput TCR immunosequencing, statistical association of individual TCRs with disease status, and machine learning were combined to predict cytomegalovirus infection status. HLA typing covered class I and class II loci at four-digit resolution. Using immunosequencing, the study profiled T cell repertoires from about 610 subjects and related those repertoires to cytomegalovirus serostatus. The later analysis used no new phenotypic data to find candidate immune exposures, relying instead on TCR beta sequences and their occurrence across donors. An earlier analysis of some 600 of the donors applied high-throughput TCR beta sequencing to assess whether each TCR beta V gene segment acted as functional or pseudogenic. To study patterns of TCR occurrence, a later analysis re-analyzed previously published TCR beta repertoires from hundreds of donors and added high-resolution HLA genotyping.

The germline V gene provides CDR1 KGHSH and CDR2 LQKENI. Taken from cysteine to phenylalanine, the CDR3 has 15 residues. The CDR3 DNA has 45 bases and is translated from base 1. Trimming takes 1 base from V and 1 base from J, and the germline ends sit 10 bases apart. General conclusions and limits of the study: The classifier was reported to diagnose cytomegalovirus status with high specificity and sensitivity in both the original cohort and the validation cohort. V-gene and J-gene trimming of TCR beta chains was associated with a missense DCLRE1C variant in a later genetic analysis, and the association was replicated in an independent cohort. In a later analysis, HLA-associated TCR beta chains showed more clonal expansion and lower generation probabilities than non-associated chains that were equally common. In vitro tests confirmed that a few of the cytomegalovirus-associated TCR beta chains recognize cytomegalovirus antigens. When HLA alleles, especially DR and DQ, strongly co-occurred, TCR associations were difficult to assign to individual alleles. Most CMV-associated TCR beta chains appeared to be HLA-restricted in a later analysis, and the HLA associations seemed to be driven largely by CMV exposure. In a later analysis, several top co-occurrence clusters were reported to appear linked to parvovirus B19, influenza, CMV and Epstein-Barr virus. Most TCR sequences were seen in very few donors, while some public TCRs were found in many individuals. Correlated functional status among segregating V segments might reflect linkage disequilibrium, but an unknown experimental factor could not be ruled out. It was suggested by the authors that the approach could potentially be generalized to other disease states and immunological phenotypes. A further reported finding was that TCR beta sequences accurately predicted the HLA-A and HLA-B alleles for most subjects in the first cohort. A group of highly shared sequence variants was considered likely to be a technical artifact of the sequencing pipeline. According to a later genetic analysis, donors in an Asian-associated ancestry cluster had fewer N-insertions in productive TCRs than the approximately 690-donor mean. Because HLA typing was unavailable for some donors at each locus, only the typed subset was used in association tests. The 87-base-pair reads could not distinguish some IMGT-functional V segments, including TRBV6-2 and TRBV6-3, so those segments were excluded. In an earlier analysis of about 600 of the donors, most TCR beta V segments appeared in productive rearrangements about 87% or about 30% of the time, broadly matching IMGT annotations. Only TCR beta chains were sequenced in this cohort, and the absence of alpha or paired-chain data limited detectable features. For the cohort, immune exposure information was limited to CMV serostatus. In the study, 150 to 200 TCR beta chains were listed as associated with cytomegalovirus. Presence/absence analyses assumed roughly uniform sequencing depth across donors, an assumption that may not hold. Because counts were too low, 15 to 20 rarely observed V segments, including chromosome 9 orphons, were excluded from the earlier analysis of some 540 of the donors. In a later analysis, around 17,000 TCR beta sequences were associated with specific HLA alleles at a false discovery rate of 0.05. A later analysis found that TCR association rates varied across HLA loci, with DRB1 alleles showing the most associated TCRs and HLA-C alleles the fewest.

The cohort consisted of 650 to 850 healthy bone marrow donors. At the time of sampling, every cohort member was nominally healthy, though immune exposures that went unrecorded were likely present. The donor was CMV seropositive and belonged to the group of over 250 seropositive cohort members. Each donor provided a peripheral blood sample, and peripheral blood mononuclear cells were used for TCR beta sequencing. Genomic DNA extraction from the blood cell samples was performed with the Qiagen DNeasy Blood Extraction Kit. Libraries were built with the immunoSEQ multiplex PCR assay. For the multiplex PCR, a mixture combining 60 forward primers for TCR Vbeta segments and 13 reverse primers for TCR Jbeta segments was used. Amplification of the CDR3 region of rearranged TCR beta genes was performed with a multiplex PCR assay on genomic DNA. Amplified TCR beta libraries were sequenced as 87-base-pair reads on the Illumina HiSeq System. The source study handled its data this way. Across the 670 or so repertoires, a later analysis counted tens of millions of unique TCR beta chains, 8.5 million to 12 million of which were shared by at least two donors. Raw reads were error-corrected and collapsed into unique sequences by a nearest-neighbor algorithm in which closely related sequences were merged to remove PCR and sequencing errors. V, D and J gene segments were assigned by aligning CDR3 sequences to IMGT reference sequences. For a sequence to be retained, a match of at least six nucleotides to both a V gene segment and a J gene segment was required. A rearrangement was called productive if the CDR3 had no stop codons and remained in frame with V and J, and every other rearrangement was called non-productive. Following IMGT convention, CDR3 was defined as the stretch from the second conserved V-encoded cysteine up to the conserved J-encoded phenylalanine. Sequences without an unambiguous match to a single V gene segment were excluded from the earlier analysis of about 600 of the donors. In an earlier analysis of 587 of the donors, V segments were called functional above 56.7% productive rearrangements and were called segregating when the between-donor standard deviation exceeded 5%. A statistical classification framework was built to diagnose cytomegalovirus status from the catalog of TCR beta chain sequences. In a later analysis, V and J genes were assigned by comparing TCR nucleotide sequences against IMGT/GENE-DB human TR gene sequences. The TCRdist pipeline was used in a later analysis to assign CDR3 sequences and most-parsimonious VDJ recombination scenarios. In a later analysis, each TCR beta chain was defined by its CDR3 amino acid sequence together with its V-gene family, and reads without a unique V-gene family were excluded. A later analysis removed several hundred highly shared, low-generation-probability nucleotide sequences to deal with suspected cross-contamination and a sequencing artifact. In a later analysis, a clonal expansion index was calculated for each public chain from normalized within-repertoire ranks of inferred template counts. Generation probabilities in a later analysis came from a VDJ recombination model fitted to out-of-frame rearrangements, and those results were checked against IGoR. A later analysis scored TCR-TCR, TCR-HLA and TCR-CMV co-occurrence with hypergeometric tests, applying a repertoire-size bias correction to TCR pairs. To estimate false discovery rates, a later analysis permuted the HLA or CMV assignments 20 times. In a later analysis, co-occurring TCRs were grouped using DBSCAN, with TCRdist sequence similarity added in when clustering inside HLA-allele-positive subsets. For co-occurrence clustering, repertoires with fewer than 30,000 or more than 120,000 public chains were excluded, along with roughly five repertoires with anomalous nucleotide sharing. Sourced from immuneACCESS, this table was stored by TCRdb with only in-frame sequences that have V and J called. A share of the clones is absent; for the studies checked, an unresolved V gene accounts for under half, and the remainder has no known explanation. V, J and clone size were drawn from that table, and D and trimming were deduced from the DNA. The sample table records about 61,000 clones; 70% to 80% of these occur just once. The ten largest clonotypes hold roughly half of the sample.

The chain was built from TRBV18 and TRBJ1-1; TRBD1 might be the D gene, on 5 matching bases. Sequencing was done on a sample of PBMCs. The clonotype was recovered from a man aged 45 to 65 in good health and CMV-seropositive. The nucleotides are TGTGCCAGCTCACCACAAAAGGGGCCGAACACTGAAGCTTTCTTT. Its translation is CASSPQKGPNTEAFF.